This T cell receptor (beta chain) stems from a study of vaccination effects on CD4 cells after COVID-19. Concerning this clone itself: Its antigen is still unknown.

Before sequencing took place, the ViraFEST assay used viral peptide pools to expand antigen-specific CD4+ T cells. Following 10 days of culture, CD4+ T cells were isolated. None of the vaccinated had previously contracted SARS-CoV-2, and their nucleocapsid antibodies tested negative. Every well housed around 2.1 million PBMC, which grew in culture alongside roughly 10 IU/ml IL-2 and around 9.4 ug/ml peptides. Cultures had half their medium replaced with IL-2 medium on days 3 and 7. Trimming stripped 0 bases from V and 8 bases from J, with 10 bases between. In germline, CDR1 is LGHDT, CDR2 YNNKEL (reference sequence). This CDR3 has 13 amino acids. Profiling relied on immunoSEQ multiplex PCR, and the TCRdb table lists in-frame clones only, not all of them. The repertoire consists of more than 30,000 clones, with about 72% occurring once and the leading ten covering approximately 29%.

Source: CD4+ T cells from PBMCs cultured with HCoV-229E spike peptides, taken before COVID-19 vaccination. The clonotype originates from a human donor who received a COVID-19 vaccine. V is TRBV3-1 (or the pseudogene TRBV3-2) and J is TRBJ1-2; D is uncertain. CDR3 DNA: TGTGCCAGCAGCCAAGAGGGAAACGGCGGCTACACCTTC. Translating it yields CASSQEGNGGYTF.